These 25 T cell receptor beta chains were all obtained from the same sample, sequenced in a study of early T cells in non-severe SARS-CoV-2 infection. TCRdb re-analysed the 5' RACE reads in MiXCR, keeping a single row per CDR3 protein. Counted here are about 77,000 distinct CDR3 sequences, 9.5% to 15% occurring once; the ten biggest clones make up 15% to 17%. The input for sequencing was whole blood, taken at baseline. The source is an adult who was a healthcare worker with PCR-confirmed SARS-CoV-2 infection or an uninfected control (not recorded which). The donor label of this sample is uncertain.

V gene TRBV19 combines with J gene TRBJ1-5, with 7 bases lining up with TRBD1. Trimming removed 10 bases from V and 0 bases from J; junction bases left unmatched: 9. The CDR3 extends over 15 amino acids. Germline CDR1 and CDR2: LNHDA and SQIVND (reference sequence). The CDR3 here is CATDGDRLSNQPQHF. The CDR3 DNA sequence: TGTGCCACCGATGGGGACAGACTTAGCAATCAGCCCCAGCATTTT. The variable domain in full, completed from reference TRBV19 and TRBJ1-5, reads DGGITQSPKYLFRKEGQNVTLSCEQNLNHDAMYWYRQDPGQGLRLIYYSQIVNDFQKGDIAEGYSVSREKKESFPLTVTSAQKNPTAFYLCATDGDRLSNQPQHFGDGTRLSIL.

There are many counts of this clonotype. V is TRBV3-1 and J is TRBJ1-1; D uncertain. V was shortened by 4 bases and J by 3 bases, with 9 bases between the two germline ends. CDR1 is LGHDT and CDR2 is YNNKEL in the germline V gene (reference sequence). The length of the CDR3 is 13 residues. CDR3 region: CASSLEEDTEAFF. Written as DNA, the CDR3 is TGTGCCAGCAGCCTTGAAGAAGACACTGAAGCTTTCTTT.

This clonotype showed up many times. V gene TRBV6-2 or TRBV6-3 combines with J gene TRBJ1-5, with a weak D call TRBD1 (5 bases). The ends were cut back, 2 bases at V and 4 bases at J, with 6 bases in the middle. This CDR3 spans 13 amino acids. Germline assignment: CDR1 MNHEY and CDR2 SVGEGT. CDR3 protein: CASSYGGNQPQHF. Here the CDR3 DNA reads TGTGCCAGCAGTTACGGGGGGAATCAGCCCCAGCATTTT.

The chain couples TRBV6-5 to TRBJ2-1, with D perhaps TRBD1 (6 bases). The CDR3 consists of 13 residues. V gave up 6 bases and J gave up 12 bases, with 18 bases separating them. Germline assignment: CDR1 MNHEY and CDR2 SVGAGI. CDR3 amino acids: CASRRRYRDGQFF. The CDR3 DNA reads TGTGCCAGCAGAAGAAGATACAGGGATGGGCAGTTCTTC.

The rearrangement joins TRBV6-5 to TRBJ2-7; D may be TRBD2 (6 bases). Germline-derived CDR1 and CDR2 are MNHEY and SVGAGI. The CDR3 is made up of 13 amino acids. The CDR3 protein is CAVQPAGRNEQYF. The CDR3 DNA sequence: TGTGCAGTACAACCGGCAGGGAGGAACGAGCAGTACTTC.

This clonotype was counted between two and nine times. V and J are TRBV6-5 and TRBJ2-1; 14 nucleotides line up with TRBD2. With V trimmed by 5 bases and J by 10 bases, 7 bases remained unmatched. The CDR3 extends over 15 amino acids. Germline V gene lookup returns CDR1 MNHEY and CDR2 SVGAGI. DNA of the CDR3: TGTGCCAGCAGTCTCCGGGGGACTAGCGGGGGAGAGCAGTTCTTC. Translation: CASSLRGTSGGEQFF.

This rearrangement joins TRBV2 to TRBJ2-3; D possibly corresponds to TRBD2 (6 bases). The ends were cut back, 5 bases at V and 4 bases at J, with 16 bases in the middle. The germline V gene encodes CDR1 SNHLY and CDR2 FYNNEI. This CDR3 is 15 amino acids long. The CDR3 sequence: CASSPDYPQADTQYF. Written as DNA, the CDR3 is TGTGCCAGCAGTCCGGACTATCCCCAAGCAGATACGCAGTATTTT.

CDR3 residues: CSVEWDMNTEAFF. In nucleotides, the CDR3 is TGCAGCGTTGAATGGGACATGAACACTGAAGCTTTCTTT. V and J are TRBV29-1 and TRBJ1-1; TRBD1 might be the D (6 bases). Germline CDR1 reads SQVTM; CDR2 reads ANQGSEA. V was cut by 2 bases and J by 0 bases, with 7 bases left in between. The CDR3 loop spans 13 amino acids.

V gene TRBV5-8 combines with J gene TRBJ2-7; TRBD1 matches 12 bases. The ends lost 3 bases at V and 7 bases at J; junction bases unmatched: 11. From germline, CDR1 is SGHTS and CDR2 YDEGEE. This CDR3 has 16 residues. Here the CDR3 reads CASSSPWDRGREEQYF. Written as DNA, the CDR3 is TGTGCCAGCAGCTCCCCTTGGGACAGGGGGCGAGAAGAGCAGTACTTC.

The chain combines TRBV10-2 with TRBJ1-5; 8 bases fit TRBD1. After removal of 6 bases from V and 3 bases from J, the junction contained 7 bases not matched to a gene. Germline V gives CDR1 WSHSY, CDR2 SAAADI. The CDR3 length is 15 residues. In DNA form, the CDR3 reads TGCGCCAGCAGACTAGGGACAGGACTCAATCAGCCCCAGCATTTT. Amino acid sequence: CASRLGTGLNQPQHF.

The chain combines TRBV7-2 with TRBJ1-6; D gene unclear. The CDR3 contains 15 residues. Trimming removed 2 bases at V and 5 bases at J, with 10 bases between. Germline CDR1 SGHTA, CDR2 FQGNSA. CDR3 bases: TGTGCCAGCAGCTTATTGCAGGTCGATAATTCACCCCTCCACTTT. Its translation is CASSLLQVDNSPLHF.

The genes are TRBV6-1 and TRBJ2-2; D not certain. The CDR3 totals 13 residues. Germline CDR1 is MNHNS and CDR2 is SASEGT. Deletions cut 7 bases from V and 2 bases from J, with 8 bases between. The CDR3 DNA is TGTGCCAGCATCGTCATTAACACCGGGGAGCTGTTTTTT. Protein sequence: CASIVINTGELFF.

The chain combines TRBV6-1 with TRBJ2-4; D is uncertain. V lost 2 bases and J lost 1, with 3 bases in between. Germline CDR1 reads MNHNS; CDR2 reads SASEGT. There are 13 residues in the CDR3. CDR3 DNA: TGTGCCAGCAGTGAACAGGCCAAAAACATTCAGTACTTC. Protein product: CASSEQAKNIQYF.

This clonotype has only a few counts. CDR3 sequence (DNA): TGTGCCAGCAGTTTAGCGGGAGGGTTTACAGATACGCAGTATTTT. It yields the protein CASSLAGGFTDTQYF. The rearrangement uses TRBV2 and TRBJ2-3; 11 nucleotides align to TRBD2. The CDR3 consists of 15 residues. Germline CDR1 reads SNHLY; CDR2 reads FYNNEI. V dropped 5 bases and J dropped 3; count of bases not matched to a gene: 4. Complete variable domain (other parts from reference TRBV2 and TRBJ2-3): EPEVTQTPSHQVTQMGQEVILRCVPISNHLYFYWYRQILGQKVEFLVSFYNNEISEKSEIFDDQFSVERPDGSNFTLKIRSTKLEDSAMYFCASSLAGGFTDTQYFGPGTRLTVL.

This clonotype was recorded a few times. The chain carries TRBV29-1 and TRBJ1-1; no clear D. V shed 7 bases and J shed 4 bases, with 1 base lying between them. Looked up from germline, CDR1 is SQVTM and CDR2 is ANQGSEA. This CDR3 has 8 residues. CDR3 DNA: TGCAGCGCCACTGAAGCTTTCTTT. Translated, it gives CSATEAFF.

This clonotype was observed a few times. This chain uses TRBV7-7 with TRBJ2-2; 10 positions match TRBD2. The CDR3 contains 16 residues. The ends lost 5 bases at V and 4 bases at J; junction bases unmatched: 7. Germline assignment: CDR1 SSHAT and CDR2 FNYEAQ (reference sequence). The CDR3 loop is CASSANSGGSTGELFF. The CDR3 DNA is TGTGCCAGCAGCGCTAATAGCGGGGGGTCCACCGGGGAGCTGTTTTTT.

This clonotype was counted between two and nine times. The chain has TRBV20-1 and TRBJ2-2; TRBD1 aligns across 8 bases. V was pared by 5 bases and J by 0 bases, with 2 bases of the junction left unmatched. The CDR3 totals 14 residues. The V gene's germline CDR1 is DFQATT and CDR2 SNEGSKA (reference sequence). The chain's CDR3 is CSARTGTNTGELFF. Here the CDR3 DNA reads TGCAGTGCTCGGACAGGGACGAACACCGGGGAGCTGTTTTTT.

This chain uses TRBV7-2 with TRBJ2-7; 11 nucleotides line up with TRBD2. Germline CDR1 SGHTA, CDR2 FQGNSA. The CDR3 is made up of 18 amino acids. Unmatched junction bases numbered 7, after V lost 0 bases and J lost 0 bases. The DNA for the CDR3 is TGTGCCAGCAGCTTAGCACTAGCGGGGGCCAAGAGCTCCTACGAGCAGTACTTC. This translates into CASSLALAGAKSSYEQYF.

The chain carries TRBV4-1 and TRBJ1-3; D is ambiguous. V was pared by 5 bases and J by 0 bases, with 14 bases between. This CDR3 is built from 16 residues. Germline values: CDR1 MGHRA, CDR2 YSYEKL. The CDR3 here is CASSANWLSSGNTIYF. The CDR3, as DNA: TGCGCCAGCAGCGCGAACTGGTTGAGCTCTGGAAACACCATATATTTT.

A few counts support this clonotype. This sequence joins TRBV5-6 and TRBJ2-1; D may be TRBD2 (6 bases). The CDR3 has 15 amino acids. Germline CDR1 reads SGHDT; CDR2 reads YYEEEE. Trimming stripped 4 bases from V and 12 bases from J, with 23 bases between. CDR3 nucleotides: TGTGCCAGCAGCATTACCGGGACTCTGCCGGAGAGGCAGTTCTTC. Translated: CASSITGTLPERQFF.

This clonotype was counted a few times. The rearrangement links TRBV28 to TRBJ2-3; TRBD2 matches at 12 bases. Germline V gene lookup returns CDR1 MDHEN and CDR2 SYDVKM. The length of the CDR3 is 14 residues. V trimming: 9 bases; J trimming: 3 bases; junction bases outside the gene matches: 4. The CDR3 loop is CARKLAGGTDTQYF. The DNA of the CDR3 is TGTGCCAGAAAACTAGCGGGAGGTACAGATACGCAGTATTTT. The variable domain in full, completed from reference TRBV28 and TRBJ2-3, reads DVKVTQSSRYLVKRTGEKVFLECVQDMDHENMFWYRQDPGLGLRLIYFSYDVKMKEKGDIPEGYSVSREKKERFSLILESASTNQTSMYLCARKLAGGTDTQYFGPGTRLTVL.

This clonotype was seen more than once but under ten times. The chain employs TRBV7-2 and TRBJ1-4; D perhaps matches TRBD1 (6 bases). This CDR3 is built from 16 residues. The germline V gene encodes CDR1 SGHTA and CDR2 FQGNSA. Trimming removed 5 bases from V and 4 bases from J, with 17 bases in between. In DNA form, the CDR3 reads TGTGCCAGCAGCACGGGATGGGGGGCAGATAATGAAAAACTGTTTTTT. Residues: CASSTGWGADNEKLFF.

In this sample, this clonotype turned up a few times. The chain uses TRBV27 and TRBJ1-1; TRBD1 matches 12 bases. Germline loops: CDR1 MNHEY, CDR2 SMNVEV (reference sequence). V shed 5 bases, J shed 3 bases, and the junction held 4 bases outside the gene matches. The CDR3 extends over 15 amino acids. The CDR3 DNA follows: TGTGCCAGCAGTCTCGGGACAGGGGGCCACACTGAAGCTTTCTTT. Amino acids: CASSLGTGGHTEAFF.

The rearrangement links TRBV20-1 to TRBJ2-7; 7 nucleotides line up with TRBD1. Looked up from germline, CDR1 is DFQATT and CDR2 is SNEGSKA (reference sequence). Unmatched junction bases numbered 9, after V lost 3 bases and J lost 7 bases. The CDR3 runs 13 residues. This CDR3 is CSARGTAPLEQYF. CDR3 DNA sequence: TGCAGTGCTAGGGGGACAGCGCCTCTTGAGCAGTACTTC.

This clonotype occurred many times. The rearrangement links TRBV15 to TRBJ2-1; D remains unclear. The germline V gene encodes CDR1 LNHNV and CDR2 YYDKDF (reference sequence). This CDR3 has 13 amino acids. V was clipped by 0 bases and J by 14 bases, with 14 bases between them. The CDR3 region is CATSRDRWNVKFF. For the CDR3, the DNA is TGTGCCACCAGCAGAGATCGGTGGAACGTTAAGTTCTTC.